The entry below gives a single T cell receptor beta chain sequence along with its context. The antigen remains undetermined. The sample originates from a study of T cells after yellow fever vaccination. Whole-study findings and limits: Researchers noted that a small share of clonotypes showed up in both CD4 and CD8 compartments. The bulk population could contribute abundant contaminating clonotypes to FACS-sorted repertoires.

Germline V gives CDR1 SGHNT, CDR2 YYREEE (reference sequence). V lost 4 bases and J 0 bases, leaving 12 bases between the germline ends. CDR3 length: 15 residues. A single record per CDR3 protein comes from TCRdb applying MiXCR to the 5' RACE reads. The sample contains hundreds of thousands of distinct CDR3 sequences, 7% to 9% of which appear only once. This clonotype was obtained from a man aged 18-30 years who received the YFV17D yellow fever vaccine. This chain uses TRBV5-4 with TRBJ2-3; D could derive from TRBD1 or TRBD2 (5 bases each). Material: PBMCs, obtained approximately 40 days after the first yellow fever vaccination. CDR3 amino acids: CASSAGAASTDTQYF. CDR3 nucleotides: TGTGCCAGCAGCGCCGGGGCAGCTAGCACAGATACGCAGTATTTT. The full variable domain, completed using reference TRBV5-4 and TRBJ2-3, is ETGVTQSPTHLIKTRGQQVTLRCSSQSGHNTVSWYQQALGQGPQFIFQYYREEENGRGNFPPRFSGLQFPNYSSELNVNALELDDSALYLCASSAGAASTDTQYFGPGTRLTVL.